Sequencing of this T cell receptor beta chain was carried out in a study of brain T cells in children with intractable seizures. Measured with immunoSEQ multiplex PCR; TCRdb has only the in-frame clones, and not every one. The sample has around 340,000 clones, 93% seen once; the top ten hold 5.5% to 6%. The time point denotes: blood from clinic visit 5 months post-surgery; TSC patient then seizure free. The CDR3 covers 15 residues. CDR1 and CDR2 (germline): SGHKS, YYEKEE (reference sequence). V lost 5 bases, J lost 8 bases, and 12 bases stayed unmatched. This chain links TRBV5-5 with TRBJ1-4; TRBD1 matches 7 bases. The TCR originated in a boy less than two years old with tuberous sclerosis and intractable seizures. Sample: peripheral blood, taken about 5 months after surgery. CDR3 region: CASSYDRVPGEKLFF. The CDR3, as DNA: TGTGCCAGCAGTTACGACAGGGTCCCAGGCGAAAAACTGTTTTTT.